This TCR beta chain was identified in a study of blood T cell repertoires in COVID-19 (dated by TCRdb to 2019 to 2021). A note on the overall study: Samples from collaborators originated in the United States, Italy and Spain and spanned both the acute and convalescent phases of COVID-19. The prospective study material was composed of cDNA or gDNA derived from T cells, B-cell-depleted T cells, or PBMCs. Subjects who had been exposed to COVID-19, were actively infected with it, or had recovered from it provided the deeply sampled blood TCRbeta repertoires that made up the dataset. The repertoires were released in a freely available public database meant as a resource for research on the immune response to SARS-CoV-2. The samples were drawn from two sources: the first 160 participants of the ongoing ImmuneRACE study, and 1,200 or so subjects contributed by 6 global collaborators. Nearly every sample came with metadata listing a de-identified subject ID, COVID-19 status, age in years and sex. Where HLA class I and class II types were available, the types were taken from metadata supplied by the sample provider, not from assay-based typing.

Participants in the prospective study were aged about 18 to 100 years, lived in 20 to 25 United States geographic areas, and enrolled through a virtual design. In the prospective study, cohorts were assigned on the basis of participant-reported clinical history obtained from a screening survey and a study questionnaire. Mobile phlebotomists in the prospective study collected whole blood, serum and a nasopharyngeal or oropharyngeal swab from every participant. Participants in the prospective study had the option to provide additional blood draws and questionnaires over a 2-month period. Blood samples from the prospective study were shipped frozen or at room temperature prior to DNA extraction. TCRbeta CDR3 regions were amplified from genomic DNA using the immunoSEQ Assay, a bias-controlled multiplex PCR. The study's own analysis went as follows. Within the assay, amplification of reference gene primers was used to estimate how many nucleated cells each sample contained. Sequence reads were collapsed and filtered to measure the absolute abundance of every unique TCRbeta CDR3 rearrangement. For each sample, productive Simpson clonality was calculated as the square root of Simpson's diversity index across productive rearrangements. The table was pulled from immuneACCESS by TCRdb, which kept in-frame rearrangements only. Such tables lose some clones; where checked, under half of the loss comes from unresolved V genes, and the rest has no known cause. From that table come the V and J calls and clone size; the DNA was used to work out D and trimming. This sample comprises some 300,000 clones, 85% to 90% of them detected only once. The top ten hold approximately 4% of the sample.

Broader findings and caveats from the paper: Clinical and demographic metadata were provided uncurated, with the amount varying by source and participant.

As for this clone: Its antigen is not yet known. No quality values exist for individual bases; no much larger clone is one base distant.

Including cysteine and phenylalanine, the CDR3 has 14 amino acids. This entry keeps only the CDR3 DNA: 42 bases, framed from base 1. V ends up 1 base short and J 8 bases short, with an unmatched junction base count of 6. According to the germline V gene (reference sequence), CDR1 reads GTSNPN and CDR2 reads SVGIG. The clonotype comes from a woman between 18 and 29 years old with acute COVID-19. The rearrangement joined TRBV30 to TRBJ2-7, with TRBD2 identical over 12 junction bases. Sequencing was performed on PBMCs or T cells enriched from blood (not recorded which). For the CDR3, the sequence is CAWSELAGGDKQYF. The nucleotides read TGTGCCTGGAGTGAGCTAGCGGGGGGGGACAAGCAGTACTTC.